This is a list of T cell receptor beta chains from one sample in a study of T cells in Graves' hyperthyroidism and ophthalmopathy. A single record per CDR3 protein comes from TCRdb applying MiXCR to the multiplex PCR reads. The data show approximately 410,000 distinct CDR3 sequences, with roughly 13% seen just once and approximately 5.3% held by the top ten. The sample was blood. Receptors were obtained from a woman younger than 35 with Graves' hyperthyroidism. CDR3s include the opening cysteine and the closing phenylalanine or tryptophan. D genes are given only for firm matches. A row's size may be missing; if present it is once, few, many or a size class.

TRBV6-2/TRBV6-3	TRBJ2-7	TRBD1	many	TGTGCCAGCAGTCTCGGGACAGGGGTCTCCTACGAGCAGTACTTC	CASSLGTGVSYEQYF
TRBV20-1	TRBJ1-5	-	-	TGCAGTGCTACACCGGGGGCTTATAGCAGTCAGCCCCAGCATTTT	CSATPGAYSSQPQHF
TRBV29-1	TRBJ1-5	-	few	TGCAGCGTCCTGGACAGCAGCAATCAGCCCCAGCATTTT	CSVLDSSNQPQHF
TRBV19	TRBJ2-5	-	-	TGTGCCAGTAGTATACGTTATAAGGAACTCCAAGAGACCCAGTACTTC	CASSIRYKELQETQYF
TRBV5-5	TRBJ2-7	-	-	TGTGCCAGCAGCTTGCCTCACCCGGGCCTCTCCTACGAGCAGTACTTC	CASSLPHPGLSYEQYF
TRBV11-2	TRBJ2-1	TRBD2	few	TGTGCCAGCAGCCTGCTATCCGGGACTAGCGCGAGGAATGAGCAGTTCTTC	CASSLLSGTSARNEQFF
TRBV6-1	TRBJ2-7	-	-	TGTGCCAGCAGTGAATTAACGCCCGGGTCGCTCTACGAGCAGTACTTC	CASSELTPGSLYEQYF
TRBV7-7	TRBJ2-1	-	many	TGTGCTAGCAGCTCTGGGAAGCAGATATCCTACAATGAGCAGTTCTTC	CASSSGKQISYNEQFF
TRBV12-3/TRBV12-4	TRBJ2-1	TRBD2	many	TGTGCCAGCAGCCGGACTAGCGGGAGGAATGAGCAGTTCTTC	CASSRTSGRNEQFF
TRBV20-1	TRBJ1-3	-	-	TGCAGTGCTAGAAGGTCCGCGGAGGGAAACACCATATATTTT	CSARRSAEGNTIYF